The following is a TCR beta chain sequence with its context. This may come from a read error, since a much larger clone is one base off. Isolation per sample recovered at least 7 million PBMCs. Extraction of total RNA produced a minimum of 6 micrograms from each sample. This CDR3 is 17 amino acids long. V dropped 5 bases and J dropped 2 bases, with 19 bases sitting between them. The germline V gene has CDR1 MNHEY and CDR2 SMNVEV (reference sequence). For the second PCR, which ran for roughly 7 to 11 cycles, a sample-barcoded 5' primer and a J-beta primer mix were used. TCRdb re-derived calls from the 5' RACE reads in MiXCR, one entry per CDR3 protein. This table has 600,000 to 800,000 distinct CDR3 sequences, over 40% appearing once. The data derive from a study of blood T cells in healthy people across ages.

The specimen sequenced was blood. The sequence derives from a woman of 80 years or more in good health. The rearrangement links TRBV27 to TRBJ2-1; perhaps TRBD1 as D (5 bases). This CDR3 is CASSPWEGRVTYNEQFF. CDR3 nucleotides: TGTGCCAGCAGTCCCTGGGAAGGCAGGGTTACCTACAATGAGCAGTTCTTC.